These 25 T cell receptor beta chains originate from one sample sequenced in a study of CD8 T cells in Susac syndrome. RNA amounts of about 0.5 to 1 ug underwent reverse transcription with random hexamers. TCRdb fed the immunoSEQ multiplex PCR reads into MiXCR, producing one record per CDR3 protein. The sample includes around 230,000 distinct CDR3 sequences, around 95% seen only once; the top ten take around 0.099%. Sequenced material: CD4+ T cells from PBMCs. The receptor source for this set is a human donor with multiple sclerosis.

The chain recombines TRBV20-1 with TRBJ2-1; 7 bases are a match to TRBD2. J gave up 0 bases and V 3 bases, and 2 bases lay outside the gene matches. Germline CDR1 reads DFQATT; CDR2 reads SNEGSKA (reference sequence). The CDR3 is 14 amino acids. CDR3 sequence: CSASSGRSYNEQFF. The CDR3, as DNA: TGCAGTGCTAGTAGCGGGCGCTCCTACAATGAGCAGTTCTTC.

The V gene is TRBV3-1, the J gene TRBJ1-4; D gene unclear. The length of the CDR3 is 13 residues. Germline-derived CDR1 and CDR2 are LGHDT and YNNKEL (reference sequence). Trimming pared 4 bases from V and 7 bases from J, leaving 10 bases between. The DNA for the CDR3 is TGTGCCAGCAGCCTCGGAGTGATTGAAAAACTGTTTTTT. This sequence encodes CASSLGVIEKLFF.

V gene TRBV6-2 or TRBV6-3 combines with J gene TRBJ1-2; D is undetermined. The CDR3 sequence is 13 residues long. V was pared by 2 bases and J by 8 bases, with 12 bases between. CDR1 and CDR2 (germline): MNHEY, SVGEGT. The CDR3 sequence: CASSYLTPKGYTF. CDR3 nucleotide sequence: TGTGCCAGCAGTTACCTGACTCCGAAAGGCTACACCTTC.

The chain couples TRBV30 to TRBJ1-5; D unresolved. CDR1 and CDR2 (germline): GTSNPN, SVGIG (reference sequence). V lost 2 bases to trimming and J lost 1 base, with 6 bases between them. CDR3 length: 13 residues. CDR3 residues: CAWSHDSNQPQHF. DNA of the CDR3: TGTGCCTGGAGTCACGACAGCAATCAGCCCCAGCATTTT.

The chain employs TRBV29-1 and TRBJ1-5, with a weak D call TRBD1 (5 bases). Between the trimmed V and J ends, which lost 4 bases and 1 base, there was a span of 8 bases. The CDR3 is made up of 13 amino acids. Per the germline V gene, CDR1 is SQVTM and CDR2 is ANQGSEA. As DNA, the CDR3 is TGCAGCGTTGGCGGGGGAAGCAATCAGCCCCAGCATTTT. Amino acids: CSVGGGSNQPQHF.

The rearrangement joins TRBV20-1 to TRBJ1-1; possible D gene TRBD1, 6 bases. Germline assignment: CDR1 DFQATT and CDR2 SNEGSKA (reference sequence). The CDR3 consists of 14 residues. Deletions cut 4 bases from V and 0 bases from J, with 12 bases between. The CDR3: CSATSGTLNTEAFF. In DNA, the CDR3 is TGCAGTGCTACCTCCGGGACATTGAACACTGAAGCTTTCTTT.

The chain combines TRBV28 with TRBJ2-1; 7 nucleotides match TRBD2. The length of the CDR3 is 15 residues. Germline assignment: CDR1 MDHEN and CDR2 SYDVKM. J gave up 2 bases and V 3 bases, and 4 bases lay outside the gene matches. This chain's CDR3 is CASSLAGVTYNEQFF. Written as DNA, the CDR3 is TGTGCCAGCAGTTTGGCGGGAGTTACCTACAATGAGCAGTTCTTC.

This sequence joins TRBV5-1 and TRBJ2-7; D is possibly TRBD1 or TRBD2 (5 bases each). CDR3 length: 14 amino acids. Trimming removed 0 bases from V and 4 bases from J, with 11 bases in between. The germline V gene encodes CDR1 SGHRS and CDR2 YFSETQ. CDR3 DNA: TGCGCCAGCAGCTTGGCTCAGGGCGGGTACGAGCAGTACTTC. Its translation is CASSLAQGGYEQYF.

This chain connects TRBV15 to TRBJ2-1; D is possibly TRBD1 or TRBD2 (7 bases each). CDR1 and CDR2 from the germline V gene are LNHNV and YYDKDF (reference sequence). Trimming took off 0 bases at V and 10 bases at J, with 16 bases between the two ends. The CDR3 length is 15 residues. The CDR3 loop reads CATSRDQGGGWEQFF. CDR3 DNA: TGTGCCACCAGCAGAGATCAGGGAGGGGGCTGGGAGCAGTTCTTC.

The V gene is TRBV5-6, the J gene TRBJ1-2; D is perhaps TRBD1 (6 bases). The CDR3 consists of 15 residues. Per germline, CDR1 SGHDT and CDR2 YYEEEE. Trimming took off 3 bases at V and 0 bases at J, with 12 bases between the two ends. Written as DNA, the CDR3 is TGTGCCAGCAGCTGGGGGACAAATACTAACTATGGCTACACCTTC. It codes for CASSWGTNTNYGYTF.

The V and J genes are TRBV4-1 and TRBJ2-2, with TRBD1 matching over 8 bases. CDR1 and CDR2 (germline): MGHRA, YSYEKL. This CDR3 is built from 14 residues. The ends lost 9 bases at V and 5 bases at J; junction bases unmatched: 8. The CDR3 nucleotides are TGCGCCAGTGGGGGACAGGCAGGGACCGGGGAGCTGTTTTTT. The encoded protein is CASGGQAGTGELFF.

The chain is built from TRBV2 and TRBJ1-6, with 10 nucleotides matching TRBD1. Per germline, CDR1 SNHLY and CDR2 FYNNEI. Germline trimming cut 6 bases from V and 8 bases from J; bases unmatched to any gene: 1. This CDR3 has 13 residues. The CDR3 DNA follows: TGTGCCAGCAGCGGGACAGGGGATTCACCCCTCCACTTT. Protein product: CASSGTGDSPLHF.

The rearrangement joins TRBV20-1 to TRBJ1-2, with no clear D. Trimming left V 0 bases short and J 7 bases short, with 15 bases between. Per germline, CDR1 DFQATT and CDR2 SNEGSKA (reference sequence). The CDR3 is made up of 14 amino acids. The CDR3 reads CSARDTITAAGYTF. The DNA of the CDR3 is TGCAGTGCTAGAGATACCATAACAGCTGCTGGCTACACCTTC.

This rearrangement joins TRBV6-2 or TRBV6-3 to TRBJ2-7; 10 bases agree with TRBD1. From germline, CDR1 is MNHEY and CDR2 SVGEGT. V trimming: 4 bases; J trimming: 2 bases; junction bases outside the gene matches: 5. This CDR3 region has 15 residues. CDR3 nucleotides: TGTGCCAGCAGTTCCCTCGGGACAGGGGCCTACGAGCAGTACTTC. Protein product: CASSSLGTGAYEQYF.

A single count supports this clonotype. This chain connects TRBV6-1 to TRBJ2-7; D remains ambiguous. CDR1 and CDR2 from the germline V gene are MNHNS and SASEGT. This CDR3 is 12 amino acids long. V was cut by 8 bases and J by 2 bases, with 10 bases left in between. CDR3 protein: CASDAVTYEQYF. Written as DNA, the CDR3 is TGTGCCAGCGATGCGGTGACCTACGAGCAGTACTTC.

V gene TRBV5-1 combines with J gene TRBJ2-3; TRBD1 agrees at 9 bases. The germline V gene has CDR1 SGHRS and CDR2 YFSETQ. CDR3 length: 17 amino acids. Losses at the gene ends were 0 bases for V and 5 bases for J; bases not matched to a gene: 10. The CDR3 sequence: CASSLGTGEPRGDTQYF. The CDR3 DNA reads TGCGCCAGCAGCTTGGGGACAGGGGAACCGCGGGGAGATACGCAGTATTTT.

The rearrangement uses TRBV10-3 and TRBJ2-7; D is uncertain. CDR1 ENHRY and CDR2 SYGVKD come from the germline V gene. V was clipped by 6 bases and J by 0 bases, with 12 bases between them. CDR3 length: 14 residues. CDR3 protein: CAIRSSTFSYEQYF. For the CDR3, the DNA is TGTGCCATCAGGAGCAGCACCTTCTCCTACGAGCAGTACTTC.

The chain carries TRBV29-1 and TRBJ2-3; the match to TRBD2 covers 7 bases. This CDR3 region has 13 residues. Trimming removed 4 bases from V and 7 bases from J; junction bases left unmatched: 8. Germline assignment: CDR1 SQVTM and CDR2 ANQGSEA. The CDR3 bases are TGCAGCGTTGTCCGAGCGGGGCCTCATACGCAGTATTTT. It yields the protein CSVVRAGPHTQYF.

This sequence joins TRBV6-5 and TRBJ1-2, with D hard to call. Between the trimmed V and J ends, which lost 10 bases and 8 bases, there was a span of 11 bases. This CDR3 region has 10 residues. The germline gives CDR1 MNHEY, CDR2 SVGAGI. The CDR3 loop is CATRGLGYTF. The DNA of the CDR3 is TGTGCCACAAGAGGATTAGGCTACACCTTC.

The V gene is TRBV20-1, the J gene TRBJ2-7; TRBD1 matches 8 bases. Germline V gene data show CDR1 as DFQATT and CDR2 as SNEGSKA (reference sequence). The CDR3 runs to 13 residues. Trimming removed 5 bases from V and 5 bases from J; junction bases left unmatched: 8. CDR3 residues: CSAGRDRRDEQYF. The CDR3 coding sequence is TGCAGTGCTGGACGGGACAGGAGGGACGAGCAGTACTTC.

This clonotype is a singleton in its sample. The genes are TRBV29-1 and TRBJ1-2; the D is unclear. V lost 3 bases and J lost 8, with 13 bases in between. The CDR3 is made up of 12 amino acids. CDR1 is SQVTM, CDR2 ANQGSEA, per germline. CDR3 protein: CSVELGFGGYTF. Here the CDR3 DNA reads TGCAGCGTTGAGTTGGGGTTCGGAGGCTACACCTTC.

J is TRBJ1-6 and V is TRBV28; D perhaps matches TRBD1 (5 bases). Germline assignment: CDR1 MDHEN and CDR2 SYDVKM. V lost 8 bases and J lost 7, with 18 bases in between. The CDR3 consists of 15 residues. The DNA for the CDR3 is TGTGCCAGCGTGGTATCCGCGGGACGAAATTCACCCCTCCACTTT. As protein: CASVVSAGRNSPLHF. Full variable domain (outside the CDR3, taken from reference TRBV28 and TRBJ1-6): DVKVTQSSRYLVKRTGEKVFLECVQDMDHENMFWYRQDPGLGLRLIYFSYDVKMKEKGDIPEGYSVSREKKERFSLILESASTNQTSMYLCASVVSAGRNSPLHFGNGTRLTVT.

The genes are TRBV28 and TRBJ2-1; TRBD1 might be the D (6 bases). CDR3 length: 16 amino acids. Trimming shortened V by 5 bases and J by 6 bases, and 20 bases separated the two germline ends. Looked up from germline, CDR1 is MDHEN and CDR2 is SYDVKM. CDR3 residues: CASSQAGVGSVNEQFF. The CDR3 bases are TGTGCCAGCAGTCAAGCAGGGGTGGGATCGGTCAATGAGCAGTTCTTC.

The chain combines TRBV9 with TRBJ1-4; a weak D match, TRBD1 (6 bases). CDR1 is SGDLS, CDR2 YYNGEE, per germline. The CDR3 sequence is 15 residues long. V shed 0 bases and J shed 8 bases, with 14 bases lying between them. This CDR3 reads CASSVEDSRSEKLFF. CDR3 DNA: TGTGCCAGCAGCGTAGAGGACAGCCGGTCCGAAAAACTGTTTTTT.

This chain joins TRBV29-1 and TRBJ2-7; possibly TRBD1 or TRBD2 for D (5 bases each). V lost 4 bases, J lost 4 bases, and 8 bases lay in between. Germline V gene lookup returns CDR1 SQVTM and CDR2 ANQGSEA. The length of the CDR3 is 11 residues. The CDR3 region is CSVGDLYEQYF. CDR3 coding DNA: TGCAGCGTTGGGGACCTATACGAGCAGTACTTC.